Below, 30 T cell receptor beta chains from the same sample are listed, as sequenced in a study of T cell responses to AZD1222 COVID-19 vaccine. Profiling relied on immunoSEQ multiplex PCR, and the TCRdb table lists in-frame clones only, not all of them. The data show 65,000 to 80,000 clones, with 80% to 90% seen just once and about 1.3% held by the top ten. The sequencing used peripheral blood, collected 28 days after the second AZD1222 dose. The receptor source for this set is an adult who received the AZD1222 COVID-19 vaccine.

The chain employs TRBV18 and TRBJ1-4; D remains unclear. V dropped 1 base and J dropped 3 bases, with 9 bases sitting between them. The CDR3 covers 15 residues. CDR1 is KGHSH, CDR2 LQKENI, per germline. The CDR3 is CASSPHPRANEKLFF. CDR3 coding DNA: TGTGCCAGCTCACCACATCCCAGAGCTAATGAAAAACTGTTTTTT.

V gene TRBV19 combines with J gene TRBJ2-7; 11 bases are a match to TRBD2. Germline V lookup: CDR1 LNHDA, CDR2 SQIVND (reference sequence). J lost 3 bases, V lost 4 bases, and 11 bases had no gene match. CDR3 size: 17 residues. The CDR3 here is CASSRARGTSGIYEQYF. CDR3 coding DNA: TGTGCCAGTAGTAGGGCGCGAGGGACTAGCGGAATCTACGAGCAGTACTTC.

The V call is TRBV18, the J call TRBJ1-5; perhaps TRBD1 as D (5 bases). The CDR3 contains 15 residues. Trimming took off 4 bases at V and 4 bases at J, with 14 bases between the two ends. The V gene's germline CDR1 is KGHSH and CDR2 LQKENI. This chain's CDR3 is CASSRTGEGNQPQHF. The DNA of the CDR3 is TGTGCCAGCTCACGAACAGGTGAGGGGAATCAGCCCCAGCATTTT.

In nucleotides, the CDR3 is TGTGCCAGCACGCAGAAGTGGGGGGAGGGGGTGATGTTGATCGATCAGCCCCAGCATTTT. This sequence encodes CASTQKWGEGVMLIDQPQHF. The V and J genes are TRBV21-1 and TRBJ1-5. TRBV21-1 is a documented pseudogene. This CDR3 region has 20 residues.

The V gene is TRBV19, the J gene TRBJ2-1; D may match TRBD1 or TRBD2 (5 bases each). Germline V CDR1 and CDR2: LNHDA, SQIVND (reference sequence). The CDR3 is 14 amino acids. The V and J ends lost 6 bases and 2 bases respectively, with 11 bases between them. This CDR3 reads CASSLGPTYNEQFF. The CDR3 region has the DNA TGTGCCAGTAGCCTGGGACCTACCTACAATGAGCAGTTCTTC.

The chain employs TRBV5-1 and TRBJ1-1; D is unclear. Per germline, CDR1 SGHRS and CDR2 YFSETQ. The V gene lost 0 bases and the J gene lost 2 bases, with 11 bases spanning the gap. The CDR3 consists of 15 residues. CDR3 protein: CASSLGLPPNTEAFF. The CDR3 coding sequence is TGCGCCAGCAGCTTGGGATTGCCACCTAACACTGAAGCTTTCTTT. The entire variable domain, with the rest obtained from reference TRBV5-1 and TRBJ1-1, is as follows: KAGVTQTPRYLIKTRGQQVTLSCSPISGHRSVSWYQQTPGQGLQFLFEYFSETQRNKGNFPGRFSGRQFSNSRSEMNVSTLELGDSALYLCASSLGLPPNTEAFFGQGTRLTVV.

The V call is TRBV7-2, the J call TRBJ1-2; maybe TRBD1 (5 bases). Germline loops: CDR1 SGHTA, CDR2 FQGNSA. V shed 4 bases and J shed 4 bases, with 13 bases lying between them. This CDR3 has 14 amino acids. CDR3 region: CASSSTGTLYGYTF. DNA of the CDR3: TGTGCCAGCAGCTCTACAGGAACCCTCTATGGCTACACCTTC. Together with reference TRBV7-2 and TRBJ1-2, the CDR3 gives the full variable domain: GAGVSQSPSNKVTEKGKDVELRCDPISGHTALYWYRQSLGQGLEFLIYFQGNSAPDKSGLPSDRFSAERTGGSVSTLTIQRTQQEDSAVYLCASSSTGTLYGYTFGSGTRLTVV.

The chain joins TRBV5-6 to TRBJ1-1, with D tentatively TRBD1 (6 bases). Germline lookup yields CDR1 SGHDT and CDR2 YYEEEE. The CDR3 has 13 residues. Trimming pared 3 bases from V and 2 bases from J, leaving 8 bases between. The CDR3 loop is CASSSDSNTEAFF. In DNA form, the CDR3 reads TGTGCCAGCAGCTCGGACAGTAACACTGAAGCTTTCTTT.

This clone is medium-sized within its sample. This rearrangement joins TRBV7-6 to TRBJ2-1; TRBD2 aligns across 8 bases. The CDR3 is 16 amino acids. CDR1 is SGHVS and CDR2 is FNYEAQ in the germline V gene. The V and J ends lost 4 bases and 2 bases, in that order; junction bases with no gene match: 7. CDR3 bases: TGTGCCAGCAGCTACCAGACTAGCGCGGCCTACAATGAGCAGTTCTTC. Amino acids: CASSYQTSAAYNEQFF.

The chain uses TRBV10-3 and TRBJ1-2; the D gene is possibly TRBD1 (6 bases). This CDR3 region has 15 residues. Germline-derived CDR1 and CDR2 are ENHRY and SYGVKD. With 3 bases removed from V and 5 bases from J, the gap between germline ends came to 16 bases. CDR3 amino acids: CAISETTGSGYGYTF. DNA of the CDR3: TGTGCCATCAGTGAAACTACAGGGAGTGGATATGGCTACACCTTC.

V is TRBV5-1 and J is TRBJ1-6; D call uncertain. Germline assignment: CDR1 SGHRS and CDR2 YFSETQ. V dropped 4 bases and J dropped 8 bases, with 13 bases sitting between them. This CDR3 contains 14 residues. CDR3 coding DNA: TGCGCCAGCAGCCCAGGACGCCGAGATTCACCCCTCCACTTT. Protein: CASSPGRRDSPLHF.

The V gene is TRBV7-2, the J gene TRBJ1-5; no clear D gene. Between the trimmed V and J ends, which lost 3 bases and 0 bases, there was a span of 6 bases. Germline loops: CDR1 SGHTA, CDR2 FQGNSA. CDR3 length: 14 residues. CDR3 nucleotides: TGTGCCAGCAGCTTTTACGGTAGCAATCAGCCCCAGCATTTT. Protein sequence: CASSFYGSNQPQHF. The whole variable domain, remainder taken from reference TRBV7-2 and TRBJ1-5, is GAGVSQSPSNKVTEKGKDVELRCDPISGHTALYWYRQSLGQGLEFLIYFQGNSAPDKSGLPSDRFSAERTGGSVSTLTIQRTQQEDSAVYLCASSFYGSNQPQHFGDGTRLSIL.

This sequence joins TRBV11-1 and TRBJ1-1; no reliable D call. The CDR3 has 15 residues. Germline CDR1 and CDR2: SGHAT and FQDESV (reference sequence). V lost 5 bases and J lost 1, with 14 bases in between. The CDR3 DNA sequence: TGTGCCAGCAGCCGAGAGGGCAGAAGGAACACTGAAGCTTTCTTT. Translating it yields CASSREGRRNTEAFF.

The chain has TRBV4-3 and TRBJ2-2; 10 positions match TRBD2. The CDR3 is made up of 15 amino acids. The V and J ends lost 6 bases and 6 bases, in that order; junction bases with no gene match: 7. Looked up from germline, CDR1 is LGHNA and CDR2 is YSLEER. In DNA form, the CDR3 reads TGCGCCAGCAGGCTCCTAGCGGGAGTGGCCGGGGAGCTGTTTTTT. Translating it yields CASRLLAGVAGELFF.

The chain is built from TRBV12-5 and TRBJ1-5; no firm D call. Per the germline V gene, CDR1 is LGHNT and CDR2 is FRNRAP. The CDR3 has 12 residues. Deletions cut 7 bases from V and 5 bases from J, with 9 bases between. As DNA, the CDR3 is TGTGCTAGTGCCACGGAGTATCAGCCCCAGCATTTT. Translated: CASATEYQPQHF.

The rearrangement joins TRBV16 to TRBJ1-4; no definite D call. There are 14 residues in the CDR3. V was pared by 4 bases and J by 5 bases, with 11 bases between. Germline assignment: CDR1 KGHSY and CDR2 FQNENV. CDR3 sequence (DNA): TGTGCCAGCAGCCGGGCTAGGTTCAATGAAAAACTGTTTTTT. The encoded protein is CASSRARFNEKLFF.

The V call is TRBV7-9, the J call TRBJ1-2; D gene unclear. The ends were cut back, 1 base at V and 7 bases at J, with 4 bases in the middle. CDR1 and CDR2 from the germline V gene are SEHNR and FQNEAQ (reference sequence). This CDR3 comprises 11 residues. The CDR3 reads CASSLETGYTF. The CDR3 DNA reads TGTGCCAGCAGCTTAGAAACTGGCTACACCTTC.

The genes are TRBV27 and TRBJ2-5; D uncertain. The CDR3 is 13 residues long. Germline loops: CDR1 MNHEY, CDR2 SMNVEV (reference sequence). Trimming removed 6 bases from V and 5 bases from J, with 13 bases in between. CDR3 amino acids: CASRYNLGETQYF. The CDR3 nucleotides read TGTGCCAGCAGATATAACCTCGGGGAGACCCAGTACTTC.

The V call is TRBV25-1, the J call TRBJ1-2; 11 bases line up with TRBD1. There are 18 residues in the CDR3. Germline values: CDR1 MGHDK, CDR2 SYGVNS. J lost 2 bases, V lost 7 bases, and 15 bases had no gene match. As DNA, the CDR3 is TGTGCCAGCAAGCGAACTGCTTCTGGGGACAGGGGGAACTATGGCTACACCTTC. Encoded protein: CASKRTASGDRGNYGYTF.

V and J are TRBV5-1 and TRBJ1-1; 7 bases agree with TRBD1. Unmatched junction bases numbered 10, after V lost 3 bases and J lost 5 bases. The CDR3 has 15 residues. From germline, CDR1 is SGHRS and CDR2 YFSETQ. Here the CDR3 reads CASSSQGRRGTEAFF. The DNA of the CDR3 is TGCGCCAGCAGCTCACAGGGGCGCAGGGGTACTGAAGCTTTCTTT.

The chain is built from TRBV27 and TRBJ1-5; 8 bases are a match to TRBD1. The V and J ends lost 6 bases and 1 base, in that order; junction bases with no gene match: 8. The V gene's germline CDR1 is MNHEY and CDR2 SMNVEV (reference sequence). The CDR3 consists of 16 residues. CDR3 coding DNA: TGTGCCAGCAGGGAATCACAGGGGGTAAGCAATCAGCCCCAGCATTTT. Translating gives CASRESQGVSNQPQHF.

V gene TRBV6-1 combines with J gene TRBJ2-7, with D uncertain. Trimming took off 2 bases at V and 5 bases at J, with 4 bases between the two ends. This CDR3 region has 11 residues. Germline values: CDR1 MNHNS, CDR2 SASEGT. The CDR3 sequence is CASSEPHEQYF. The CDR3 DNA sequence: TGTGCCAGCAGTGAACCGCACGAGCAGTACTTC.

Only a few counts were recorded for this clone. The chain couples TRBV7-8 to TRBJ2-1; the D is unclear. V was cut by 5 bases and J by 10 bases, with 18 bases left in between. The CDR3 spans 14 residues. The germline V gene encodes CDR1 SGHVS and CDR2 FQNEAQ. The CDR3 protein is CASSPLDRLGEQFF. The CDR3 DNA follows: TGTGCCAGCAGCCCTTTGGACCGCCTCGGGGAGCAGTTCTTC.

This chain joins TRBV28 and TRBJ2-2; D uncertain. The CDR3 spans 14 residues. Trimming shortened V by 3 bases and J by 0 bases, and 5 bases separated the two germline ends. The V gene's germline CDR1 is MDHEN and CDR2 SYDVKM. The CDR3 loop is CASSFLANTGELFF. The CDR3 nucleotides read TGTGCCAGCAGTTTTCTAGCGAACACCGGGGAGCTGTTTTTT.

V and J are TRBV19 and TRBJ1-6; TRBD1 matches 9 bases. The V and J ends lost 4 bases and 6 bases, in that order; junction bases with no gene match: 10. CDR3 length: 17 amino acids. Germline V gene data show CDR1 as LNHDA and CDR2 as SQIVND (reference sequence). The CDR3 sequence: CASSTPTGTGSNSPLHF. CDR3 nucleotides: TGTGCCAGTAGTACCCCGACCGGGACAGGGTCTAATTCACCCCTCCACTTT.

V usage is TRBV11-2 and J usage is TRBJ2-2; D is tentatively TRBD1 or TRBD2 (5 bases each). The CDR3 length is 15 residues. Germline-derived CDR1 and CDR2 are SGHAT and FQNNGV. V gave up 7 bases and J gave up 5 bases, with 17 bases separating them. The CDR3 DNA sequence: TGTGCCAGCACTCATGGTGGGGACCCTACCGGGGAGCTGTTTTTT. Protein: CASTHGGDPTGELFF.

This clone was found a few times. The chain is built from TRBV5-1 and TRBJ2-1; D may correspond to TRBD1 or TRBD2 (5 bases each). Germline V gene data show CDR1 as SGHRS and CDR2 as YFSETQ. CDR3 length equals 14 residues. Trimming pared 1 base from V and 10 bases from J, leaving 15 bases between. The CDR3 sequence: CASSLSPGAPEQFF. The CDR3, as DNA: TGCGCCAGCAGCTTGTCCCCCGGGGCACCCGAGCAGTTCTTC.

J is TRBJ2-7 and V is TRBV27; 7 positions match TRBD1. V gave up 6 bases and J gave up 2 bases; unmatched junction bases: 7. The CDR3 loop spans 14 amino acids. Germline assignment: CDR1 MNHEY and CDR2 SMNVEV (reference sequence). CDR3 protein: CASSRDRVPYEQYF. CDR3 sequence (DNA): TGTGCCAGCAGCCGCGACAGGGTCCCCTACGAGCAGTACTTC.

This clone appeared a few times. The genes are TRBV19 and TRBJ2-7, with 7 positions matching TRBD2. Germline loops: CDR1 LNHDA, CDR2 SQIVND (reference sequence). V lost 3 bases, J lost 1 base, and 6 bases stayed unmatched. The CDR3 extends over 15 amino acids. The chain's CDR3 is CASSIQRDGSYEQYF. CDR3 DNA sequence: TGTGCCAGTAGTATCCAGCGGGACGGGTCCTACGAGCAGTACTTC.

This clone was counted between two and nine times. The J gene is TRBJ1-2, the V gene TRBV7-2, with 8 bases fitting TRBD1. CDR1 and CDR2 from the germline V gene are SGHTA and FQGNSA. This CDR3 spans 14 amino acids. V was clipped by 6 bases and J by 1 base; unmatched bases: 4. The CDR3 coding sequence is TGTGCCAGCAGGACAGGGGCGTTTAACTATGGCTACACCTTC. This gives the protein CASRTGAFNYGYTF.